This T cell receptor (beta chain) was sequenced in a study of blood T cell repertoires in COVID-19. Whole-study context: T cells, B-cell-depleted T cells, or PBMCs provided the cDNA or gDNA that served as material.

Original analysis: Amplification of reference gene primers provided the estimated nucleated cell counts. The assay was immunoSEQ multiplex PCR, and TCRdb's table has in-frame clones only and misses some. V and J calls and clone size come straight from that table; D and trimming were deduced from the DNA. This sample carries about 200,000 clones, around four fifths of them seen once, and the ten largest clones take about 20%. CDR1 is MGHRA, CDR2 YSYEKL, per germline. This CDR3 is built from 16 residues. The ends lost 0 bases at V and 4 bases at J; junction bases unmatched: 8. This clone has a single count.

The sequenced sample consisted of peripheral blood. This TCR was recovered from a human donor in a cohort sampled during active COVID-19. The chain carries TRBV4-1 and TRBJ1-1; 7 nucleotides align to TRBD1. CDR3 sequence reads: CASSQDTNRGPTEAFF. DNA for the CDR3: TGCGCCAGCAGCCAAGACACGAACAGGGGTCCCACTGAAGCTTTCTTT.